This TCR beta chain was sequenced for a study of T-cell memory formation after mild COVID-19. Study outcomes and limitations: CM and EM subsets held most contracting CD4+ clones; EMRA held CD8+ ones. Contracting clones from day 15 to 85 had balanced CD4/CD8; later expanders favoured CD4+.

5'RACE with constant-segment primers built TCRalpha and TCRbeta cDNA libraries with UMIs. TCRdb used MiXCR to reprocess the 5' RACE reads, holding one entry per CDR3 protein. The data show roughly 150,000 distinct CDR3 sequences, with roughly 15% seen just once and 13% to 15% held by the top ten. The V gene's germline CDR1 is SGDLS and CDR2 YYNGEE. This CDR3 is 15 amino acids long. Trimming removed 4 bases from V and 3 bases from J, with 15 bases in between. To note about this clonotype: Its specificity is unknown.

The chain combines TRBV9 with TRBJ2-3; D not resolved. The TCR comes from an adult woman who had mild COVID-19 (a few samples of this study predate the infection). Cell type and time point are not known. Sequencing was carried out using PBMCs or a T cell subset sorted from them (not recorded which). The CDR3 DNA reads as TGTGCCAGCAGCCCCACCCCGGGCCGTACAGATACGCAGTATTTT. This gives the protein CASSPTPGRTDTQYF.